One and the same sample provided the 31 T cell receptor beta chains below, sequenced in a study of blood T cells in healthy people across ages. A second roughly 6 to 12 cycle PCR used barcoded and J-beta primers. One entry per CDR3 protein, called by TCRdb with MiXCR from the 5' RACE reads. The sample includes about a million distinct CDR3 sequences, approximately 50% of them seen just once. Specimen: blood. All receptors come from a woman aged 55 to 70 in good health.

This clonotype was seen a handful of times. V usage is TRBV13 and J usage is TRBJ2-7; 7 nucleotides line up with TRBD1. The V segment lost 5 bases and the J segment 5 bases; nucleotides outside the gene matches: 6. This CDR3 is 13 amino acids long. Germline V gene data show CDR1 as PRHDT and CDR2 as FYEKMQ (reference sequence). In DNA, the CDR3 is TGTGCCAGCAGCCTACAGGGGTTCGACGAGCAGTACTTC. Its translation is CASSLQGFDEQYF.

This clonotype was seen a few times. The chain links TRBV3-1 to TRBJ2-1; either TRBD1 or TRBD2 may fit D (5 bases each). The CDR3 length is 12 residues. The ends were cut back, 4 bases at V and 10 bases at J, with 11 bases in the middle. Germline V gene data show CDR1 as LGHDT and CDR2 as YNNKEL (reference sequence). The CDR3 nucleotides are TGTGCCAGCAGCCGCCGGGACGCCGAGCAGTTCTTC. Its protein is CASSRRDAEQFF.

The V gene is TRBV20-1, the J gene TRBJ2-1; TRBD2 is a possible D gene (5 bases). Per germline, CDR1 DFQATT and CDR2 SNEGSKA (reference sequence). The V end was cut by 5 bases, the J end by 6 bases, with 11 bases between. This CDR3 has 12 residues. CDR3 in DNA: TGCAGTGCTCTAGCTTGGCTCAATGAGCAGTTCTTC. It specifies CSALAWLNEQFF.

V is TRBV5-1 and J is TRBJ2-7; D not certain. The closer fit of TRBJ2-5 to the DNA end suggests the J call may be wrong. CDR1 SGHRS and CDR2 YFSETQ come from the germline V gene. CDR3 length equals 12 residues. The CDR3, as DNA: TGCGCCAGCAGCTTGCAGTCTGAGACCCAGTACTTC. Amino acids: CASSLQSETQYF.

This sequence joins TRBV7-9 and TRBJ2-3, with 12 bases matching TRBD2. Germline V gene sequence: CDR1 SEHNR, CDR2 FQNEAQ (reference sequence). This CDR3 is 15 amino acids long. J was trimmed by 2 bases and V by 7 bases; bases with no gene match: 4. DNA for the CDR3: TGTGCCAGCATCGGACTAGCGGGGATCACAGATACGCAGTATTTT. Protein sequence: CASIGLAGITDTQYF.

The CDR3 spells CASSLFTPSYNEQFF. The CDR3 bases are TGTGCCAGCAGCTTATTCACTCCCTCCTACAATGAGCAGTTCTTC. The chain joins TRBV11-2 to TRBJ2-1; D remains ambiguous. V was pared by 2 bases and J by 0 bases, with 8 bases between. CDR1 and CDR2 (germline): SGHAT, FQNNGV. The CDR3 spans 15 residues.

The chain carries TRBV25-1 and TRBJ2-2; no clear D. Germline values: CDR1 MGHDK, CDR2 SYGVNS. CDR3 length equals 14 residues. Trimming pared 4 bases from V and 0 bases from J, leaving 6 bases between. CDR3 sequence (DNA): TGTGCCAGCAGTGGGTTTACGAACACCGGGGAGCTGTTTTTT. Its protein product is CASSGFTNTGELFF.

The V call is TRBV6-5, the J call TRBJ1-6; D is undetermined. The CDR3 sequence is 14 residues long. V lost 6 bases and J lost 5, with 11 bases in between. Germline loops: CDR1 MNHEY, CDR2 SVGAGI. The CDR3 protein is CASSANVNNSPLHF. The CDR3 DNA follows: TGTGCCAGCAGCGCAAACGTGAATAATTCACCCCTCCACTTT.

In the case of this clonotype: This may arise from a read error, as a much more abundant clone is one base away. This sequence joins TRBV25-1 and TRBJ2-2; 9 nucleotides align to TRBD2. Germline trimming cut 3 bases from V and 3 bases from J; bases unmatched to any gene: 8. The CDR3 is 17 amino acids. CDR1 is MGHDK and CDR2 is SYGVNS in the germline V gene. In nucleotides, the CDR3 is TGTGCCAGCAGTGATCCGAGACTAGCGGAGGACACCGGGGAGCTGTTTTTT. Amino acid sequence: CASSDPRLAEDTGELFF.

CDR3 in amino acids: CASSRGTPGEQYF. In DNA form, the CDR3 reads TGTGCCAGCAGCCGAGGGACACCGGGTGAGCAGTACTTC. This chain joins TRBV25-1 and TRBJ2-7, with TRBD1 as a possible D gene (6 bases). This CDR3 has 13 amino acids. The V gene lost 6 bases and the J gene lost 7 bases, with 16 bases spanning the gap. Per the germline V gene, CDR1 is MGHDK and CDR2 is SYGVNS.

This sequence joins TRBV9 and TRBJ2-7; 7 positions agree with TRBD2. The CDR3 extends over 15 amino acids. From germline, CDR1 is SGDLS and CDR2 YYNGEE. V trimming: 0 bases; J trimming: 3 bases; junction bases outside the gene matches: 6. The CDR3 region is CASSVDGGEGYEQYF. The CDR3 nucleotides read TGTGCCAGCAGCGTAGACGGCGGGGAGGGCTACGAGCAGTACTTC. The full variable domain, in which reference TRBV9 and TRBJ2-7 provide the parts outside the CDR3, is DSGVTQTPKHLITATGQRVTLRCSPRSGDLSVYWYQQSLDQGLQFLIQYYNGEERAKGNILERFSAQQFPDLHSELNLSSLELGDSALYFCASSVDGGEGYEQYFGPGTRLTVT.

This clonotype was detected many times. The chain has TRBV12-3 or TRBV12-4 and TRBJ2-7; D remains ambiguous. The CDR3 spans 11 residues. Deletions cut 5 bases from V and 2 bases from J, with 4 bases between. This CDR3 is CASSGAYEQYF. The CDR3 DNA follows: TGTGCCAGCAGTGGGGCCTACGAGCAGTACTTC.

In its sample, this clonotype was seen a few times. V usage is TRBV6-2 or TRBV6-3 and J usage is TRBJ2-7, with 7 bases matching TRBD2. Germline CDR1 and CDR2: MNHEY and SVGEGT. The V gene end was trimmed by 7 bases and the J gene end by 2 bases; junction bases not matched to a gene: 5. This CDR3 is built from 13 residues. Written as DNA, the CDR3 is TGTGCCAGCAAAGGGGCGGGAGCCTACGAGCAGTACTTC. The encoded protein is CASKGAGAYEQYF.

The genes are TRBV28 and TRBJ1-5; TRBD1 is a possible D gene (5 bases). Germline V gives CDR1 MDHEN, CDR2 SYDVKM. Trimming removed 11 bases from V and 0 bases from J, with 8 bases in between. The CDR3 contains 12 residues. CDR3 in amino acids: CALGVSNQPQHF. The CDR3 DNA reads as TGTGCCTTGGGGGTTAGCAATCAGCCCCAGCATTTT.

The genes are TRBV7-9 and TRBJ2-5; D gene ambiguous. Per the germline V gene, CDR1 is SEHNR and CDR2 is FQNEAQ (reference sequence). The CDR3 covers 12 residues. V was pared by 5 bases and J by 5 bases, with 9 bases between. In nucleotides, the CDR3 is TGTGCCAGCAGCCTCCCTACGGAGACCCAGTACTTC. Encoded protein: CASSLPTETQYF.

The chain is built from TRBV28 and TRBJ2-3; 12 bases align to TRBD2. This CDR3 spans 17 amino acids. After removal of 7 bases from V and 1 base from J, the junction contained 9 bases not matched to a gene. CDR1 MDHEN and CDR2 SYDVKM come from the germline V gene. CDR3 in amino acids: CASTSSGRVTGTDTQYF. The CDR3, as DNA: TGTGCCAGCACCTCTAGCGGGAGGGTTACTGGCACAGATACGCAGTATTTT.

The table lists this clonotype with a few counts. Just one base apart from a much larger clone, this may be a read error. The chain joins TRBV6-5 to TRBJ2-3; D is unresolved. V lost 0 bases and J 0 bases, leaving 4 bases between the germline ends. This CDR3 region has 14 residues. Germline V CDR1 and CDR2: MNHEY, SVGAGI. The CDR3 sequence is CASSYSDSTDTQYF. CDR3 DNA: TGTGCCAGCAGTTACTCGGACAGCACAGATACGCAGTATTTT.

This clonotype turned up a few times. J is TRBJ2-5 and V is TRBV2; D could derive from TRBD1 or TRBD2 (5 bases each). V dropped 5 bases and J dropped 2 bases, with 15 bases sitting between them. This CDR3 contains 15 residues. The germline V gene encodes CDR1 SNHLY and CDR2 FYNNEI. Written as DNA, the CDR3 is TGTGCCAGCAGTTCCCCCGGGGCCAGGCAAGAGACCCAGTACTTC. Amino acids: CASSSPGARQETQYF.

V and J are TRBV12-3 or TRBV12-4 and TRBJ2-1, with TRBD2 matching over 15 bases. With V trimmed by 5 bases and J by 10 bases, 21 bases remained unmatched. The CDR3 is 20 residues long. CDR3 DNA sequence: TGTGCCAGCAGTGGAGGTCCGGGACTAGCGGGAGGCCGAGGGGGTGCAGAGCAGTTCTTC. This sequence encodes CASSGGPGLAGGRGGAEQFF.

V and J are TRBV7-2 and TRBJ1-2, with no clear D. There are 14 residues in the CDR3. The ends were cut back, 2 bases at V and 1 base at J, with 8 bases in the middle. Looked up from germline, CDR1 is SGHTA and CDR2 is FQGNSA. The CDR3 spells CASSLSSLNYGYTF. In DNA form, the CDR3 reads TGTGCCAGCAGCTTATCTTCCCTTAACTATGGCTACACCTTC.

This clonotype came up a few times. The chain recombines TRBV18 with TRBJ1-4; the D is unclear. CDR3 length equals 15 residues. Germline V CDR1 and CDR2: KGHSH, LQKENI. Trimming stripped 1 base from V and 6 bases from J, with 12 bases between. The CDR3 region is CASSPLARDYEKLFF. As DNA, the CDR3 is TGTGCCAGCTCACCACTGGCGCGGGATTATGAAAAACTGTTTTTT.

The chain links TRBV2 to TRBJ2-6, with D possibly matching TRBD2 (6 bases). V was shortened by 7 bases and J by 0 bases, with 16 bases between the two germline ends. The CDR3 consists of 17 residues. Germline V gene data show CDR1 as SNHLY and CDR2 as FYNNEI. Written as DNA, the CDR3 is TGTGCCAGCACCGGGAGAAGAGTGAACTCTGGGGCCAACGTCCTGACTTTC. Protein product: CASTGRRVNSGANVLTF.

The chain uses TRBV29-1 and TRBJ2-7; 10 bases are shared with TRBD2. Per the germline V gene, CDR1 is SQVTM and CDR2 is ANQGSEA. The CDR3 has 15 amino acids. V lost 6 bases and J lost 7; bases outside the gene matches: 15. CDR3 DNA sequence: TGCAGCGTAGACCTAGCGGGAGTTTCTGACAATGAGCAGTACTTC. Its translation: CSVDLAGVSDNEQYF.

Written as DNA, the CDR3 is TGCGCCAGCAGCCCGCCCGACGAGGAGACCCAGTTCTTC. Translation: CASSPPDEETQFF. The J gene is TRBJ2-1, the V gene TRBV4-1; D uncertain. The CDR3 consists of 13 residues. Trimming shortened V by 4 bases and J by 13 bases, and 17 bases separated the two germline ends. The germline gives CDR1 MGHRA, CDR2 YSYEKL.

The rearrangement uses TRBV12-3 or TRBV12-4 and TRBJ2-3; weak D call: TRBD1 (7 bases). The CDR3 sequence is 16 residues long. Trimming cost V 4 bases and J 1 base, with 15 bases left between them. CDR3: CASSSHRGGGTDTQYF. The DNA for the CDR3 is TGTGCCAGCAGTTCTCACAGGGGAGGAGGCACAGATACGCAGTATTTT.

This clonotype was counted ten times or more. CDR3 DNA sequence: TGCAGTGTACGAACTCGCCTAGGGGCCCACTACGAGCAGTACTTC. Translated, it gives CSVRTRLGAHYEQYF. The chain has TRBV20-1 and TRBJ2-7; possible D gene TRBD1, 5 bases. Trimming removed 7 bases at V and 3 bases at J, with 22 bases between. CDR3 length equals 15 residues. Germline CDR1 is DFQATT and CDR2 is SNEGSKA (reference sequence).

V and J are TRBV7-2 and TRBJ2-3; 12 bases match TRBD2. The CDR3 runs 18 residues. Germline V CDR1 and CDR2: SGHTA, FQGNSA. V shed 1 base and J 3 bases; nucleotides not matched to a gene: 8. The CDR3 loop is CASSLVGRLAGGTDTQYF. CDR3 DNA: TGTGCCAGCAGCTTAGTCGGGCGGCTAGCGGGAGGGACAGATACGCAGTATTTT.

The V call is TRBV7-9, the J call TRBJ2-6, with D perhaps TRBD1 or TRBD2 (5 bases each). The CDR3 runs 15 residues. Trimming took 4 bases from V and 2 from J, leaving 9 bases between them. CDR1 and CDR2 from the germline V gene are SEHNR and FQNEAQ (reference sequence). CDR3 coding DNA: TGTGCCAGCAGCTGGCAGGGAGCTGGGGCCAACGTCCTGACTTTC. Protein product: CASSWQGAGANVLTF.

The gene calls are TRBV24-1 and TRBJ1-2; D gene unclear. The CDR3 is 12 amino acids. The ends were cut back, 5 bases at V and 4 bases at J, with 7 bases in the middle. The germline gives CDR1 KGHDR, CDR2 SFDVKD. CDR3 protein: CATSGSGYGYTF. CDR3 DNA sequence: TGTGCCACCAGTGGTTCCGGCTATGGCTACACCTTC.

This clonotype appeared once. The V gene is TRBV20-1, the J gene TRBJ2-7; no clear D. This CDR3 region has 12 residues. Trimming removed 2 bases from V and 2 bases from J, with 7 bases in between. Per the germline V gene, CDR1 is DFQATT and CDR2 is SNEGSKA (reference sequence). The CDR3 is CSARKDPYEQYF. The CDR3, as DNA: TGCAGTGCTAGAAAGGACCCCTACGAGCAGTACTTC.

The gene calls are TRBV2 and TRBJ2-7; no definite D call. CDR3 length equals 12 residues. Trimming stripped 4 bases from V and 3 bases from J, with 7 bases between. The germline CDR1 and CDR2 sequences are SNHLY and FYNNEI. The CDR3 here is CASSAAGYEQYF. The CDR3 DNA sequence: TGTGCCAGCAGTGCCGCAGGCTACGAGCAGTACTTC.